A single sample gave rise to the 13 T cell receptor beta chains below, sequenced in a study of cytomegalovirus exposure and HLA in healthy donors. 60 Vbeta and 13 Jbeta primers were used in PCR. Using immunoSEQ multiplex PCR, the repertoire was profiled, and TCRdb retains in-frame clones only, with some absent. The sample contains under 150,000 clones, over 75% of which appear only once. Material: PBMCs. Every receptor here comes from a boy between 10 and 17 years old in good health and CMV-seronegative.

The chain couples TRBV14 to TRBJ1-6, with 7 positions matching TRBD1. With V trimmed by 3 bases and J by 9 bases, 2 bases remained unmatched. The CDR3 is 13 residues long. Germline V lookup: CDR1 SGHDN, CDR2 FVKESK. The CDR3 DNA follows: TGTGCCAGCAGCCACGACAGGGCTTCACCCCTCCACTTT. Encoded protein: CASSHDRASPLHF.

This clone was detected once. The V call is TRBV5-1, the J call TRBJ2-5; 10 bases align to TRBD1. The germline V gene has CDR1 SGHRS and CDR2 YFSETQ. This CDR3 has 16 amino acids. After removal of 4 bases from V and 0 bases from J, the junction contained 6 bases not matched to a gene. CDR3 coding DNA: TGCGCCAGCAGCGCCGGACAGGGGGATTACCAAGAGACCCAGTACTTC. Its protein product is CASSAGQGDYQETQYF. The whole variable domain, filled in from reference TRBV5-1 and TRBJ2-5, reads KAGVTQTPRYLIKTRGQQVTLSCSPISGHRSVSWYQQTPGQGLQFLFEYFSETQRNKGNFPGRFSGRQFSNSRSEMNVSTLELGDSALYLCASSAGQGDYQETQYFGPGTRLLVL.

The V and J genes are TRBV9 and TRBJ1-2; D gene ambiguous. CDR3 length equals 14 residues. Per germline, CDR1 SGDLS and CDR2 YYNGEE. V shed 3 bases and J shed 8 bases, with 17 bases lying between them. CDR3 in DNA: TGTGCCAGCAGCGCCTCACAGCCGCTTAAGGGCTACACCTTC. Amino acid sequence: CASSASQPLKGYTF.

In nucleotides, the CDR3 is TGTGCCAGCAGTCGGACAGGGGGGACTGAAGCTTTCTTT. This codes for CASSRTGGTEAFF. The V gene is TRBV6-5, the J gene TRBJ1-1; 10 bases fit TRBD1. CDR3 length: 13 residues. The ends lost 5 bases at V and 5 bases at J; junction bases unmatched: 2. Germline assignment: CDR1 MNHEY and CDR2 SVGAGI.

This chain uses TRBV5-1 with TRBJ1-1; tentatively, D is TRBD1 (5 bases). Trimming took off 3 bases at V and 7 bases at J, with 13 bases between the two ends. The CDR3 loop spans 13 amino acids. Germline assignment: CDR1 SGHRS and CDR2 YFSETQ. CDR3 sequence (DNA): TGCGCCAGCAGCTACGATAGGGGCGGTGAAGCTTTCTTT. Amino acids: CASSYDRGGEAFF.

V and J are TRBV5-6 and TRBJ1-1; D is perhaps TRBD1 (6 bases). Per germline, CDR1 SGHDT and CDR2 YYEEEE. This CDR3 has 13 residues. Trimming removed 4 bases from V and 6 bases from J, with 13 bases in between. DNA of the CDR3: TGTGCCAGCAGCCCCGCACAGGGCTCTGAAGCTTTCTTT. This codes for CASSPAQGSEAFF.

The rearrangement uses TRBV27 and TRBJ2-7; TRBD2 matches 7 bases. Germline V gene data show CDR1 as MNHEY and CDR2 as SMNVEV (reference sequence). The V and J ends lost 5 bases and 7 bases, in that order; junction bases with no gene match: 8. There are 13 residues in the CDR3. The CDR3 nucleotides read TGTGCCAGCAGTCCCGGGACTACGGGGGAGCAGTACTTC. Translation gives CASSPGTTGEQYF.

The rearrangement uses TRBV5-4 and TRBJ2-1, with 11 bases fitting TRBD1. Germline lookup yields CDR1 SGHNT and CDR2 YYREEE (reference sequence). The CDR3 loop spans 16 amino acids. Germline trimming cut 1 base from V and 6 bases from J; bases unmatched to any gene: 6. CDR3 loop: CASSLRTGGRGNEQFF. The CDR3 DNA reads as TGTGCCAGCAGCTTGCGGACAGGGGGCCGGGGCAATGAGCAGTTCTTC.

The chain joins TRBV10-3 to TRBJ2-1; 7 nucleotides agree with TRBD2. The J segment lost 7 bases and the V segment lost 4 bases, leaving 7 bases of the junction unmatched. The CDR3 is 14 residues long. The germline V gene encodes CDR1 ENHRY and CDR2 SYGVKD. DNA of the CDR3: TGTGCCATCAGTGGCGGGGGAGTGGGGAATGAGCAGTTCTTC. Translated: CAISGGGVGNEQFF.

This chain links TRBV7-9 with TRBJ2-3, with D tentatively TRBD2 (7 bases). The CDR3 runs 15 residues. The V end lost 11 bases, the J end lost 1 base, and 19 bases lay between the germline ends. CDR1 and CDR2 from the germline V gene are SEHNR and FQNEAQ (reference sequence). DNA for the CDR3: TGTGCCGACGAGGGGGGGCGATTTGGCACAGATACGCAGTATTTT. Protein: CADEGGRFGTDTQYF.

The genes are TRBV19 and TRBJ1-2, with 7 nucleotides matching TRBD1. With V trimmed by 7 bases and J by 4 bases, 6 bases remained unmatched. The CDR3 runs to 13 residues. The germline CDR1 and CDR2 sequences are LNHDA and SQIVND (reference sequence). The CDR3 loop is CASMMTGFYGYTF. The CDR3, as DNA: TGTGCCAGTATGATGACAGGGTTCTATGGCTACACCTTC. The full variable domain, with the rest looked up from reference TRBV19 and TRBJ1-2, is DGGITQSPKYLFRKEGQNVTLSCEQNLNHDAMYWYRQDPGQGLRLIYYSQIVNDFQKGDIAEGYSVSREKKESFPLTVTSAQKNPTAFYLCASMMTGFYGYTFGSGTRLTVV.

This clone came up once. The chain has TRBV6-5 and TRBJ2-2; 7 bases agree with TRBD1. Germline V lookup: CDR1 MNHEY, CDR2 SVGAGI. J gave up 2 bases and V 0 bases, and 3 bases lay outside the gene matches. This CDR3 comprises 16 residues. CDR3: CASSYSGTDNTGELFF. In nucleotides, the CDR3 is TGTGCCAGCAGTTACTCCGGGACAGATAACACCGGGGAGCTGTTTTTT.

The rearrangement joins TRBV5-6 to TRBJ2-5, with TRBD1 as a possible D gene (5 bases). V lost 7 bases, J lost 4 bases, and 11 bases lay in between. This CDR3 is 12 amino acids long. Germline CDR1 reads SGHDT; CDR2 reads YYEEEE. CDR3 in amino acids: CASGLGPETQYF. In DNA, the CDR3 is TGTGCCAGCGGGCTGGGGCCAGAGACCCAGTACTTC.